This is a list of T cell receptor beta chains from one sample in a study of T-cell memory formation after mild COVID-19. TCRdb passed the 5' RACE reads through MiXCR, listing each CDR3 protein once. The data show 380,000 or so distinct CDR3 sequences, with 14% seen just once and around 22% held by the top ten. Specimen: PBMCs or a T cell subset sorted from them (not recorded which). These receptors were obtained from a man aged 18 to 29 who had mild COVID-19 (a few samples of this study predate the infection). Cell type and time point are not known. The CDR3 runs from the conserved cysteine through the conserved F or W. Each record gives: D gene, V gene, clone size, J gene, CDR3 DNA, CDR3 protein. A D gene is named only where the DNA matches it firmly. A row's size may be missing; if present it is once, few, many or a size class.

.,TRBV4-1,many,TRBJ1-5,TGCGCCAGCAGCCAAGAGTTTGTTGTGGGGAATCAGCCCCAGCATTTT,CASSQEFVVGNQPQHF
.,TRBV10-3,few,TRBJ1-6,TGTGCCATCAGTGAGGTGGGGGGAAAAAATTCACCCCTCCACTTT,CAISEVGGKNSPLHF
.,TRBV7-2,few,TRBJ2-2,TGTGCCAGCAGTGGAGGGGGACAGTCTACGAACACCGGGGAGCTGTTTTTT,CASSGGGQSTNTGELFF
TRBD1,TRBV5-1,.,TRBJ2-7,TGCGCCAGCAGCCCGTCGGAGGGCCCGGGACAGGGGGCTGGAGAGCAGTACTTC,CASSPSEGPGQGAGEQYF
TRBD2,TRBV6-1,.,TRBJ2-1,TGTGCCAGCAGTACCGGGACTAGCTACCATGAGCAGTTCTTC,CASSTGTSYHEQFF
TRBD2,TRBV20-1,.,TRBJ2-2,TGCAGTGCTAGCCGGGGGGTCAACACCGGGGAGCTGTTTTTT,CSASRGVNTGELFF
.,TRBV6-5,many,TRBJ1-2,TGTGCCAGCTCTGGGACGGACAACTATGGCTACACCTTC,CASSGTDNYGYTF
TRBD2,TRBV2,many,TRBJ2-1,TGTGCCAGCAGTCGTCTAGCGGGGGTCTTCAATGAGCAGTTCTTC,CASSRLAGVFNEQFF
.,TRBV5-1,few,TRBJ1-1,TGCGCCAGCCAAGAACAGGGCTGGGGCACTGAAGCTTTCTTT,CASQEQGWGTEAFF
.,TRBV7-2,few,TRBJ2-2,TGTGCCAGCAGCTCGAGGGGTGGTACGGGGGAGCTGTTTTTT,CASSSRGGTGELFF
TRBD1,TRBV19,.,TRBJ2-3,TGTGCCAGTAGCAAGGGACAGACTTACACAGATACGCAGTATTTT,CASSKGQTYTDTQYF
TRBD2,TRBV6-2/TRBV6-3,few,TRBJ2-1,TGTGCCAGCAGTCGAATTAGCGGGGGGCAGTTCTTC,CASSRISGGQFF
TRBD2,TRBV7-2,many,TRBJ2-3,TGTGCCAGCAGCTTGCTAGCGGGGGGGCTGACAGATACGCAGTATTTT,CASSLLAGGLTDTQYF
.,TRBV11-2,many,TRBJ2-1,TGTGCCAGCAGCTTAGAATACAATGAGCAGTTCTTC,CASSLEYNEQFF
.,TRBV29-1,many,TRBJ2-1,TGCAGCGTGAAACCCTTTAGCGGTAAGATTTCCTACAATGAGCAGTTCTTC,CSVKPFSGKISYNEQFF
TRBD1,TRBV28,few,TRBJ1-1,TGTGCCAGCAGTTTGACCGGGACAGGGTTGAACACTGAAGCTTTCTTT,CASSLTGTGLNTEAFF
.,TRBV6-2/TRBV6-3,.,TRBJ1-3,TGTGCCGGGCGTCGGAACTCTGGAAACACCATATATTTT,CAGRRNSGNTIYF
TRBD2,TRBV9,.,TRBJ2-2,TGTGCCAGCAGCGTCGGCGGGGGGGCGGTCCGTGACACCGGGGAGCTGTTTTTT,CASSVGGGAVRDTGELFF
TRBD1,TRBV20-1,few,TRBJ2-7,TGCAGTGCTAGGCAATGGGACAGGGCCTACGAGCAGTACTTC,CSARQWDRAYEQYF
TRBD2,TRBV10-2,many,TRBJ2-1,TGCGCCAGCAGGTTAGCGGGGGGCTCCTACAATGAGCAGTTCTTC,CASRLAGGSYNEQFF
.,TRBV7-2,few,TRBJ1-2,TGTGCCAGCAGCTTGGTCCTCGGGGGCGCAGGTTCCTATGGCTACACCTTC,CASSLVLGGAGSYGYTF
TRBD1,TRBV3-1,few,TRBJ2-1,TGTGCCAGCATGGGGCCCACAGGGGGCGGTGAGCAGTTCTTC,CASMGPTGGGEQFF
.,TRBV20-1,.,TRBJ2-7,TGCAGTGCTACCGGGACAAGAAGCTACGAGCAGTACTTC,CSATGTRSYEQYF
.,TRBV11-2,few,TRBJ2-1,TGTGCCAGCAGTCCGCCTATAGGAGGGGTGAACAATGAGCAGTTCTTC,CASSPPIGGVNNEQFF
.,TRBV6-2/TRBV6-3,few,TRBJ1-5,TGTGCCAGCAGCCCTGTGGTAAGCAATCAGCCCCAGCATTTT,CASSPVVSNQPQHF
TRBD1,TRBV6-5,.,TRBJ2-1,TGTGCCAGCAGTACGACAGGGTACAATGAGCAGTTCTTC,CASSTTGYNEQFF
.,TRBV12-3/TRBV12-4,.,TRBJ1-4,TGTGCCAGCAGTTCCCCCGGGCTCAATGAAAAACTGTTTTTT,CASSSPGLNEKLFF
TRBD1,TRBV20-1,few,TRBJ2-5,TGCAGTGCTAGGGGACAGGGTGGGCCTGAGACCCAGTACTTC,CSARGQGGPETQYF
.,TRBV6-5,.,TRBJ1-2,TGTGCCACTCTTAGGGGGATCTATGGCTACACCTTC,CATLRGIYGYTF
.,TRBV5-1,.,TRBJ2-2,TGCGCCAGCAGCTTGGCCCCTCACGCGAACACCGGGGAGCTGTTTTTT,CASSLAPHANTGELFF
.,TRBV12-3/TRBV12-4,.,TRBJ2-2,TGTGCCAGCAGCCAGATTCTCCGGGAGCTGTTTTTT,CASSQILRELFF
.,TRBV7-2,few,TRBJ2-5,TGTGCCAGCAGCTTAGCGTTGGGCAGGGGCCAAGAGACCCAGTACTTC,CASSLALGRGQETQYF
.,TRBV30,few,TRBJ2-5,TGTGCCTGGAGTAATAACCTCCAAGAGACCCAGTACTTC,CAWSNNLQETQYF
.,TRBV5-1,.,TRBJ2-3,TGCGCCAGCAGCCGATTCATAGGCGATACGCAGTATTTT,CASSRFIGDTQYF
.,TRBV6-2/TRBV6-3,.,TRBJ2-5,TGTGCCAGCAGTTTCGTCCAAGAGACCCAGTACTTC,CASSFVQETQYF
.,TRBV4-3,few,TRBJ1-5,TGCGCCAGCAGCCAAGTGAGAGGGAGCAATCAGCCCCAGCATTTT,CASSQVRGSNQPQHF
.,TRBV6-2/TRBV6-3,many,TRBJ1-2,TGTGCCAGCACCCCGGGGGGAAACTATGGCTACACCTTC,CASTPGGNYGYTF
.,TRBV18,.,TRBJ1-4,TGTGCCAGCTCACCAGCGGTGGGGCTGGAGGAAAAACTGTTTTTT,CASSPAVGLEEKLFF
TRBD1,TRBV4-1,few,TRBJ1-4,TGCGCCAGCAGCGCCGGGACAGGGGACGAAAAACTGTTTTTT,CASSAGTGDEKLFF
TRBD1,TRBV6-6,many,TRBJ2-7,TGTGCCAGCAGTGACCGGACAGGGGACGAGCAGTACTTC,CASSDRTGDEQYF
TRBD2,TRBV9,.,TRBJ2-5,TGTGCCAGCAGCGTAGGAGCGGGGGGGGCGGAGACCCAGTACTTC,CASSVGAGGAETQYF
TRBD2,TRBV11-2,.,TRBJ2-3,TGTGCCAGCAGCTTAAGTGGTTCTAGCGGGCCCACAGATACGCAGTATTTT,CASSLSGSSGPTDTQYF
TRBD1,TRBV5-1,.,TRBJ2-3,TGCGCCAGCAGCTCAGGAGACAGGGCATTTACAGATACGCAGTATTTT,CASSSGDRAFTDTQYF
.,TRBV6-5,.,TRBJ2-5,TGTGCCAGCAGTTACTCGAGGGCCCGAGGGGAGACCCAGTACTTC,CASSYSRARGETQYF
.,TRBV19,.,TRBJ1-1,TGTGCCACCGTTGACACTGAAGCTTTCTTT,CATVDTEAFF
.,TRBV6-6,few,TRBJ1-6,TGTGCCAGCGGACCTTCGGACAATAATTCACCCCTCCACTTT,CASGPSDNNSPLHF
.,TRBV4-3,few,TRBJ2-3,TGCGCCAGCAGCCAATTAGTGGGCGGCGGCAGCACAGATACGCAGTATTTT,CASSQLVGGGSTDTQYF
.,TRBV6-6,.,TRBJ2-5,TGTGCCAGCGGGAACCAAGAGACCCAGTACTTC,CASGNQETQYF
.,TRBV5-1,many,TRBJ2-2,TGCGCCAGCAGCGGGATAGGGTTCGGGTCCGGGGAGCTGTTTTTT,CASSGIGFGSGELFF
.,TRBV4-2,.,TRBJ2-5,TGTGCCAGCAGCCCTTACACGGGGGGCCAGGAGACCCAGTACTTC,CASSPYTGGQETQYF
.,TRBV7-2,few,TRBJ2-5,TGTGCCAGCAGCTTGCTACAGGGACCCCAAGAGACCCAGTACTTC,CASSLLQGPQETQYF
TRBD1,TRBV5-1,.,TRBJ2-5,TGCGCCAGCAGCTCCCCTTGGACAGGGTGGGAGACCCAGTACTTC,CASSSPWTGWETQYF
.,TRBV4-3,few,TRBJ2-1,TGCGCCAGCAGCCAAGAAAGGGGATGGAGTGAGCAGTTCTTC,CASSQERGWSEQFF
TRBD1,TRBV2,.,TRBJ1-5,TGTGCCAGCAGCCTTGACAGGGTGCATCAGCCCCAGCATTTT,CASSLDRVHQPQHF
.,TRBV5-8,.,TRBJ1-1,TGTGCCAGCAGCTTCTTAGGGTGGGAAGCTTTCTTT,CASSFLGWEAFF
.,TRBV6-5,few,TRBJ2-2,TGTGCCAGCAGTAACACCTATGACCCGAACACCGGGGAGCTGTTTTTT,CASSNTYDPNTGELFF
.,TRBV20-1,many,TRBJ2-1,TGCAGTGCTAGCCCGCGGGACGGGGTCTACAATGAGCAGTTCTTC,CSASPRDGVYNEQFF
.,TRBV12-3/TRBV12-4,few,TRBJ2-2,TGTGCCAGCAGTTTTCAGGGGAGCACCGGGGAGCTGTTTTTT,CASSFQGSTGELFF
TRBD2,TRBV7-9,few,TRBJ2-1,TGTGCCAGCACCGCGGGAGGGGGAAATGAGCAGTTCTTC,CASTAGGGNEQFF